The entry that follows covers one T cell receptor (beta chain) sequence. What it binds is not known. This record belongs to a study of T-cell memory formation after mild COVID-19. From germline, CDR1 is SGHKS and CDR2 YYEKEE (reference sequence). The CDR3 length is 15 residues. Unmatched junction bases numbered 8, after V lost 4 bases and J lost 5 bases. MiXCR, applied by TCRdb to the 5' RACE reads, yields one record per CDR3 protein. The table has more than 110,000 distinct CDR3 sequences, roughly 13% seen once. Study-wide results and limits: Researchers report contracting CD4+ clones mostly in CM and EM, with CD8+ clones in EMRA. Nothing showed for sure that second-wave clones peaking on day 37 were SARS-CoV-2 specific.

The V and J genes are TRBV5-5 and TRBJ2-7; 11 bases map to TRBD2. The material sequenced was PBMCs or a T cell subset sorted from them (not recorded which). This sequence was found in an adult woman who had mild COVID-19 (a few samples of this study predate the infection). Cell type and time point are not known. CDR3: CASSPSPTSGNEQYF. CDR3 nucleotide sequence: TGTGCCAGCAGCCCTTCGCCGACTAGCGGGAACGAGCAGTACTTC.